The source of this T cell receptor (beta chain) is a study of shared clonotypes between healthy human individuals (dated by TCRdb to the early 2020s). Some background on the complete study: The cohort included three men and a couple of women between 18 and 49 years of age. For each donor, CD4 naive and CD4 memory were each run on three plates, CD8 naive on two plates, and CD8 memory on one plate. Blood TCR repertoires of several healthy adults were deeply sequenced to estimate repertoire size and the extent of clonotype sharing between individuals. Libraries were prepared and TCR repertoires were sequenced by different laboratories using diverse techniques, in order to increase sequencing depth and limit assay-specific biases. Per donor, leukapheresis produced somewhere between about 0.85 and 10 billion PBMCs. The investigation overall reported the following: Based on pairwise subsampling, the degree of clonotype sharing among donors was expected to be affected by sequencing depth. Sampling was restricted to blood, and TCR repertoires in tissues likely differ from the TCR repertoires found in blood. Compared with non-shared clonotypes, the clonotypes found in all four sorted-subset donors had higher generation probabilities. Because the study included a small number of donors, the genetic and exposure-history diversity represented was limited. Rarefaction of sorted-subset datasets indicated incomplete sequencing despite the large sequencing depth. Naive subsets generally had larger estimated clonotype richness than memory subsets did. Across a few donors, roughly 5.4% of naive CD4, around 3.3% of naive CD8, about 2.3% of memory CD4, and approximately 0.4% of memory CD8 clonotypes were shared.

For this clone: No cognate antigen has been identified for it. Base-call qualities are not available, and no considerably larger clone is one nucleotide away.

From the germline V gene, CDR1 is SGHRS and CDR2 is YFSETQ. Relative to germline, V is 5 bases shorter and J is 2 bases shorter, with 11 bases between their ends. Reading from cysteine to phenylalanine, the CDR3 counts 13 amino acids. The only DNA kept is the CDR3, 39 bases in frame from the first base. Using the deep immunoSEQ assay, multiplex PCR amplified TCR CDR3 regions from genomic DNA. Extracted genomic DNA from each cell subset was distributed evenly across all wells of several immunoSEQ 96-well plates, and each plate was treated as a replicate. For sorted subsets, roughly 200 ng of genomic DNA, equivalent to 25,000 to 35,000 T cell genomes, went into each replicate PCR. The purified libraries were quantified using a Qubit 3.0 fluorometer, sized with a Bioanalyzer 2100, and then quantified again using the KAPA Library Quantification kit. Each immunoSEQ 96-well plate was sequenced on its own single-read 150-cycle Illumina NextSeq 550 flow cell. The authors' pipeline ran thus. Because only junctional sequences without quality scores were contained in the immunoSEQ output, filtering matching that applied to full-length reads could not be performed. Sequences were annotated with PyIR, a Python wrapper for IgBLAST v1.9, using IMGT germline references to assign V/J genes and CDR3. Reads were filtered out if the reads had weak V/J assignments (E-value above 1e-6), no CDR3, stop codons, out-of-frame junctions, or ambiguous translated residues. V3J clonotypes were defined by identical inferred V gene, J gene, and CDR3 amino acid sequence. The percentage overlap between two repertoires was calculated by dividing the number of shared unique clonotypes by the size of the smaller repertoire. Three approaches were used to assess repertoire richness: RTK rarefaction, the Chao1 estimator, and Recon v2.1 estimates of unobserved clonotypes. Generation probabilities were computed with OLGA for all TCRbeta clonotypes obtained by the gDNA method from a few donors. TCRdb took this table from immuneACCESS and kept in-frame rearrangements with V and J called. Such tables lack part of the clones; where checked against another copy, unresolved V genes explain under half of the gap, and the rest is unexplained. The V and J calls and clone size are taken from that table; D and trimming were inferred from the DNA. The sample profile shows around 550,000 clones; almost 97% of them were found once. The ten most abundant clones make up 0.06% of the sample.

The donors were healthy, HIV-negative adults who had no recently reported acute infections or vaccinations. Only Caucasian adults living in Nashville, Tennessee, USA were represented among the donors. CD4+ T cells were enriched through magnetic negative selection, after which naive cells were positively selected on CD45RA and the remaining negative fraction served as the memory subset. Blood was obtained by leukapheresis, after which PBMCs were separated by Ficoll-Histopaque density gradient centrifugation and cryopreserved in liquid nitrogen vapor phase. Purity and quantity of every magnetically sorted T cell population were checked by analytical flow cytometry. From each sorted fraction, genomic DNA was isolated and quantified by UV absorbance on a Nanodrop 2000c.

Source material: naive CD4+ T cells sorted from blood. Taken with the paper, the label for cell subset or site translates to: CD45RA+ positively selected. The sequence was obtained from a woman in her 30s in good health. The chain joins TRBV5-1 to TRBJ2-7; a confident D gene designation cannot be given. The CDR3 protein: CASSPAATYEQYF. Read as DNA, the sequence is TGCGCCAGCAGTCCGGCAGCTACCTACGAGCAGTACTTC.